A selection of T cell receptor beta chains follows, all from one sample in a study of T-cell memory formation after mild COVID-19. MiXCR, applied by TCRdb to the 5' RACE reads, yields one record per CDR3 protein. The profile covers about half a million distinct CDR3 sequences, with around a sixth appearing a single time and around an eighth taken by the ten largest. Sample: PBMCs or a T cell subset sorted from them (not recorded which). These receptors originate from an adult woman who had mild COVID-19 (a few samples of this study predate the infection). Cell type and time point are not known. CDR3s include the opening cysteine and the closing phenylalanine or tryptophan. Each record gives: J gene, V gene, CDR3 length, CDR3 protein.

J gene: TRBJ1-1; V gene: TRBV2; CDR3 length: 14; CDR3 protein: CASSEEWTGTEAFF
J gene: TRBJ2-5; V gene: TRBV29-1; CDR3 length: 14; CDR3 protein: CSATTGTHEGTQYF
J gene: TRBJ1-2; V gene: TRBV6-5; CDR3 length: 18; CDR3 protein: CASSSAIPGLLEVYGYTF
J gene: TRBJ2-5; V gene: TRBV11-2; CDR3 length: 10; CDR3 protein: CASRRTTQYF
J gene: TRBJ2-1; V gene: TRBV20-1; CDR3 length: 14; CDR3 protein: CSARDGGSYNEQFF
J gene: TRBJ2-7; V gene: TRBV12-3/TRBV12-4; CDR3 length: 14; CDR3 protein: CASSFRGSSYEQYF
J gene: TRBJ1-1; V gene: TRBV30; CDR3 length: 16; CDR3 protein: CALIIGSQFVSTEAFF
J gene: TRBJ2-3; V gene: TRBV7-2; CDR3 length: 13; CDR3 protein: CATPGEGTDTQYF
J gene: TRBJ2-1; V gene: TRBV12-3/TRBV12-4; CDR3 length: 16; CDR3 protein: CASSLPATLTGNEQFF
J gene: TRBJ2-7; V gene: TRBV4-1; CDR3 length: 14; CDR3 protein: CASSPDPYTYEQYF
J gene: TRBJ2-2; V gene: TRBV5-6; CDR3 length: 14; CDR3 protein: CASSTLALAGELFF
J gene: TRBJ2-1; V gene: TRBV18; CDR3 length: 15; CDR3 protein: CASSGLTSGRDEQFF
J gene: TRBJ2-6; V gene: TRBV7-3; CDR3 length: 18; CDR3 protein: CASSLAGRDSSGANVLTF
J gene: TRBJ2-5; V gene: TRBV5-1; CDR3 length: 13; CDR3 protein: CASTPNLQETQYF
J gene: TRBJ2-5; V gene: TRBV7-3; CDR3 length: 13; CDR3 protein: CASSPTAVETQYF
J gene: TRBJ2-5; V gene: TRBV4-3; CDR3 length: 16; CDR3 protein: CASSQDWREGPETQYF
J gene: TRBJ2-1; V gene: TRBV6-6; CDR3 length: 12; CDR3 protein: CASSPTGHEQFF